A selection of T cell receptor beta chains follows, all from one sample in a study of cytomegalovirus exposure and HLA in healthy donors. Measured with immunoSEQ multiplex PCR; TCRdb has only the in-frame clones, and not every one. The profile shows more than 150,000 clones, 84% of them singletons. The sample taken for sequencing was PBMCs. These receptors came from a woman in her forties or fifties in good health and CMV-seropositive. Both conserved end residues are part of each CDR3. D genes are given only for firm matches. Rows give clone size only sometimes, using once, few, many, or a class for an expanded clone.

- TRBJ1-1 - TRBV2 TGTGCCAGCGTACGTGAGATCCAGAACACTGAAGCTTTCTTT CASVREIQNTEAFF
- TRBJ1-4 - TRBV18 TGTGCCAGCTCACCACCGGGGCCTAATGAAAAACTGTTTTTT CASSPPGPNEKLFF
once TRBJ2-7 - TRBV10-3 TGTGCCATCAACAAACAGGGAAGCCACGAGCAGTACTTC CAINKQGSHEQYF
- TRBJ1-3 - TRBV6-5 TGTGCCAGCTCTCGGGGTCCTGGAAACACCATATATTTT CASSRGPGNTIYF
- TRBJ2-5 TRBD2 TRBV6-1 TGTGCCAGCAGTACTCTAGCGGGGTCAGAGACCCAGTACTTC CASSTLAGSETQYF
once TRBJ2-2 - TRBV4-2 TGTGCCAGCAGCCAAGAAGGGGCGAACACCGGGGAGCTGTTTTTT CASSQEGANTGELFF
once TRBJ2-1 TRBD1 TRBV5-6 TGTGCCAGCAGCCCCCGGACAGGGTCTATGCACAATGAGCAGTTCTTC CASSPRTGSMHNEQFF
- TRBJ2-3 TRBD2 TRBV4-2 TGTGCCAGCAGCCAAGAGCGGGGGACTGGCAGCACAGATACGCAGTATTTT CASSQERGTGSTDTQYF
- TRBJ1-2 TRBD1 TRBV15 TGTGCCACCAGCGGGGACAGCGTGTACTATGGCTACACCTTC CATSGDSVYYGYTF
- TRBJ2-3 TRBD1 TRBV2 TGTGCCAGCAGTTGGGGTCTGACAGGGCGAAGCACAGATACGCAGTATTTT CASSWGLTGRSTDTQYF
- TRBJ2-1 TRBD2 TRBV4-2 TGTGCCAGCAGCCCCCCTGGGAGGGAGTGGGACTCCTACAATGAGCAGTTCTTC CASSPPGREWDSYNEQFF
- TRBJ2-7 TRBD2 TRBV5-1 TGCGCCAGCAGCTCCCGAGGTAGCGGGGGCTCCTACGAGCAGTACTTC CASSSRGSGGSYEQYF
- TRBJ2-2 TRBD2 TRBV7-3 TGTGCCAGCAGCACAGGACTAGGGCCCGGGGAGCTGTTTTTT CASSTGLGPGELFF
- TRBJ1-5 TRBD1 TRBV6-6 TGTGCCAGCAGTACTTACAGGGGTGGGAATCAGCCCCAGCATTTT CASSTYRGGNQPQHF
- TRBJ1-5 - TRBV7-2 TGTGCCAGCAGCTTAGCAGGAGAGGGAGGACAGCCCCAGCATTTT CASSLAGEGGQPQHF
- TRBJ2-3 TRBD2 TRBV25-1 TGTGCCAGCAGTCAACTAGCGGGGGCCCCTCCCACGCAGTATTTT CASSQLAGAPPTQYF
- TRBJ1-3 - TRBV6-5 TGTGCCAGCCGACGGGGGGGAGGAAACACCATATATTTT CASRRGGGNTIYF
- TRBJ2-7 - TRBV11-3 TGTGCCAGCAGGAAATACCGACACTACGAGCAGTACTTC CASRKYRHYEQYF
few TRBJ2-7 TRBD1 TRBV15 TGTGCCACCAGCAGAGGAGGGACAGGCACCTACGAGCAGTACTTC CATSRGGTGTYEQYF
- TRBJ1-4 - TRBV15 TGTGCCACCAGCAGAGAACCCCCCAGGGCTGGCGAAAAACTGTTTTTT CATSREPPRAGEKLFF
- TRBJ1-1 TRBD1 TRBV7-2 TGTGCCAGCAGCTCCCGGGGCCTAACAGGGGGCGCGAGGGAAGCTTTCTTT CASSSRGLTGGAREAFF
- TRBJ2-1 - TRBV7-9 TGTGCCAGCAGCTCCCTGGTTGGAGGTGAGCAGTTCTTC CASSSLVGGEQFF
- TRBJ2-7 - TRBV29-1 TGCAGCGTTGATGTAACGGGCGAGCAGTACTTC CSVDVTGEQYF
- TRBJ2-3 - TRBV7-9 TGTTCCAGCAGGATTCCGGGGGATACGCAGTATTTT CSSRIPGDTQYF
- TRBJ1-2 - TRBV7-9 TGTGCCAGCAGCTTGCAGATCAGGGGAGAGAGTGGCTACACCTTC CASSLQIRGESGYTF
- TRBJ1-2 TRBD1 TRBV6-5 TGTGCCAGCAGTTACTTTTCGGGACAGATTAACTATGGCTACACCTTC CASSYFSGQINYGYTF
- TRBJ2-3 TRBD2 TRBV10-3 TGTGCCATCAGTGAGTCACGGGGGGGGGCCGATACGCAGTATTTT CAISESRGGADTQYF
once TRBJ2-2 TRBD1 TRBV4-3 TGCGCCAGCAGCCGGACAGGGGGAACCGGGGAGCTGTTTTTT CASSRTGGTGELFF
- TRBJ2-1 - TRBV7-9 TGTGCCAGCAGCTTGGCGGATGAGCAGTTCTTC CASSLADEQFF
- TRBJ1-4 - TRBV7-2 TGTGCCAGCAGCTTAGAAAGGGAGGAATTGGGTGAAAAACTGTTTTTT CASSLEREELGEKLFF
- TRBJ1-5 TRBD1 TRBV9 TGTGCCAGCAGCGTAGCGGGACAGGAAAATCAGCCCCAGCATTTT CASSVAGQENQPQHF
- TRBJ2-3 TRBD1 TRBV5-1 TGCGCCAGCAGCTTGGGACAGGGGCTTACAGATACGCAGTATTTT CASSLGQGLTDTQYF
- TRBJ1-4 TRBD1 TRBV6-1 TGTGCCAGCAGCCAACCGGGACAGCCTAATGAAAAACTGTTTTTT CASSQPGQPNEKLFF
- TRBJ2-3 TRBD2 TRBV5-1 TGCGCCAGCATCCCGGGACTAGCGGGCACAGATACGCAGTATTTT CASIPGLAGTDTQYF
- TRBJ1-3 - TRBV4-1 TGCGCCAGCAGCCAACTCCACGCGGGGGACGGTGGAAACACCATATATTTT CASSQLHAGDGGNTIYF
- TRBJ2-2 - TRBV6-6 TGTGCCAGCAGACCAACTACGAGGAGAGACTCCGGGGAGCTGTTTTTT CASRPTTRRDSGELFF
few TRBJ2-5 TRBD1 TRBV6-1 TGTGCCAGCAGACTGGGACAGGGACCGGGAGAGACCCAGTACTTC CASRLGQGPGETQYF
- TRBJ2-3 - TRBV7-3 TGTGCCAGCAGCCCCCCCGCGGCAGATACGCAGTATTTT CASSPPAADTQYF